This T cell receptor beta chain was profiled in a study of T cells in Graves' hyperthyroidism and ophthalmopathy. Whole-study context: The blood sample was taken at first diagnosis, before treatment began. Study-level results: Separating ophthalmopathy from stable hyperthyroidism was achieved by a 13 V-J model.

Amplified TCR beta CDR3 regions derived from RNA transcripts. Researchers ran a first-round RT-PCR on the TCR CDR3 using the HTBI primer set. TCRdb recomputed calls from the multiplex PCR reads with MiXCR, one row per CDR3 protein. The sample yields around 350,000 distinct CDR3 sequences, 20% to 25% seen once. The CDR3 is 13 amino acids. In germline, CDR1 is MDHEN, CDR2 SYDVKM. V was pared by 3 bases and J by 2 bases, with 8 bases between. This clonotype came up many times. Its antigen is as yet unknown. This sequence joins TRBV28 and TRBJ2-7; no firm D call. The sequencing sample was made of blood. The receptor was derived from a man aged 50-59 years with Graves' hyperthyroidism. The CDR3 loop is CASSFIGAYEQYF. The CDR3 nucleotides read TGTGCCAGCAGTTTTATTGGGGCCTACGAGCAGTACTTC.